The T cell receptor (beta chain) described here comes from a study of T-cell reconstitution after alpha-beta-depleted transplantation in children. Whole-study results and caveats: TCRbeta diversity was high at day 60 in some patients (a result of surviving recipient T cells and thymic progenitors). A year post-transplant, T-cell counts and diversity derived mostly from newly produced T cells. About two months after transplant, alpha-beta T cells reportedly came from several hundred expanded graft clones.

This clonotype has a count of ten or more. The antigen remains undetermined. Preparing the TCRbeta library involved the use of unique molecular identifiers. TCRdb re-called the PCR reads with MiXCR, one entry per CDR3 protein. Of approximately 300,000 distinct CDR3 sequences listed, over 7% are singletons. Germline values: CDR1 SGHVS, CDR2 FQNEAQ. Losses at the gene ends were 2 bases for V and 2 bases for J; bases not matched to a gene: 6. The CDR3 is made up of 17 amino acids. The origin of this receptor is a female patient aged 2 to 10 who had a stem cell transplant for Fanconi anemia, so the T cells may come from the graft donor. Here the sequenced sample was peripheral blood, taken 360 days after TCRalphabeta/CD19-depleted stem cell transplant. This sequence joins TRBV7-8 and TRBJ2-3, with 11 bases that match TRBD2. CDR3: CASSLRLAGGLTDTQYF. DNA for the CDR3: TGTGCCAGCAGCTTACGGCTAGCGGGGGGACTCACAGATACGCAGTATTTT.